The sequence of this TCR beta chain was determined in a study of shared clonotypes between healthy human individuals. Study results and caveats: Donor scarcity curtailed the genetic and exposure-history diversity represented herein. Tissue TCR repertoires likely differ from these blood-only repertoires.

Method: immunoSEQ multiplex PCR; TCRdb's copy keeps in-frame clones and lacks some. The sample shows about 530,000 clones, 60% to 80% of them seen only once. Those who donated, Caucasian adults without exception, all lived in Nashville, Tennessee. Of note for this clone: Its cognate antigen is unknown.

The CDR3 spans 16 residues. Germline CDR1 and CDR2: SGHRS and YFSETQ. The V gene end was trimmed by 3 bases and the J gene end by 3 bases; junction bases not matched to a gene: 7. Sequencing was performed on PBMCs. The receptor's source is a woman in her thirties or forties in good health. Some clones in this sample may be carry-over from other donors' samples. V gene TRBV5-1 combines with J gene TRBJ2-1; 9 bases match TRBD2. The chain's CDR3 is CASSSGASGNYNEQFF. In DNA, the CDR3 is TGCGCCAGCAGCTCGGGGGCTAGCGGGAACTACAATGAGCAGTTCTTC.